This entry describes one T cell receptor (beta chain). As yet, its antigen is unknown. The source of the sample is a study of prognosis after radiotherapy for stage I lung cancer. Points from the study as a whole: Lower Shannon entropy after stereotactic body radiation therapy was observed in patients who went on to develop distant metastases.

The CDR3 runs to 14 residues. Germline assignment: CDR1 LNHDA and CDR2 SQIVND (reference sequence). The ends were cut back, 3 bases at V and 4 bases at J, with 10 bases in the middle. Researchers used two-round multiplex PCR to amplify TCR beta CDR3 starting from genomic DNA. Gene-specific TRBV and TRBJ primers were used in PCR round one. TCRdb fed the multiplex PCR reads into MiXCR, producing one record per CDR3 protein. The table shows around 56,000 distinct CDR3 sequences, with more than 25% occurring only once. The source of this sequence is a donor aged 50 or older with non-small cell lung cancer. The rearrangement joins TRBV19 to TRBJ1-5; D ambiguous. The material sequenced was PBMCs, taken before or after stereotactic body radiation therapy (not recorded which). The CDR3: CASSIGMSNQPQHF. CDR3 DNA: TGTGCCAGTAGTATTGGGATGAGTAATCAGCCCCAGCATTTT.